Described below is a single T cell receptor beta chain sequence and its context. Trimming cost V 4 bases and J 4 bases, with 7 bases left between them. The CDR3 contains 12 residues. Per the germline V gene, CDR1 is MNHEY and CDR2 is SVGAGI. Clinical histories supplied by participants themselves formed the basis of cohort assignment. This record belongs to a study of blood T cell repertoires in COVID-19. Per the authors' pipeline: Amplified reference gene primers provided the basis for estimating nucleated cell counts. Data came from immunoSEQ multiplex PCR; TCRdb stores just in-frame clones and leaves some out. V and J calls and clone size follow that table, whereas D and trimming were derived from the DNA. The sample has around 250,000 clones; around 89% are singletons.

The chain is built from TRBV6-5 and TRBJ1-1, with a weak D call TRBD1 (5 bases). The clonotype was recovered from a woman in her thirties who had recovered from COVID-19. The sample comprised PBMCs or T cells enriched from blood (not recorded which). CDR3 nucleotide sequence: TGTGCCAGCAGTTCGGGGGGCACTGAAGCTTTCTTT. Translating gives CASSSGGTEAFF.